These T cell receptor beta chains were read from a single sample in a study of regulatory T cells in long-lasting Graves disease. TCRdb passed the multiplex PCR reads through MiXCR, listing each CDR3 protein once. The sample has fewer than 550,000 distinct CDR3 sequences, around a fifth seen once. The sequences come from peripheral blood mononuclear cells (PBMCs), collected when the disease was refractory, from a patient treated with antithyroid drugs. The origin of the receptors is a female donor with Graves disease. Each CDR3 is given with its conserved first and last residue. The order of the fields is CDR3 protein, CDR3 DNA, clone size, CDR3 length, V gene, J gene, D gene. D genes are given only for firm matches. Size tells how often a clone was seen (once, few, many) or the class of an expanded clone, and some rows leave it out.

CASSGTSGSETQYF	TGTGCCAGCAGTGGGACTAGCGGGAGTGAGACCCAGTACTTC	NA	14	TRBV2	TRBJ2-5	TRBD2
CASSDGQSEAFF	TGTGCCAGCAGTGATGGACAGTCTGAAGCTTTCTTT	many	12	TRBV6-1	TRBJ1-1	NA
CASSQPQGGWGQVPAGFDTQYF	TGTGCCAGCAGTCAACCACAGGGGGGTTGGGGGCAGGTTCCGGCGGGATTTGATACGCAGTATTTT	NA	22	TRBV28	TRBJ2-3	TRBD1
CSAPGSDQETQYF	TGCAGTGCACCCGGGAGTGACCAAGAGACCCAGTACTTC	many	13	TRBV20-1	TRBJ2-5	NA
CASSLSSNEQYF	TGTGCCAGCAGTTTGTCCTCCAACGAGCAGTACTTC	few	12	TRBV28	TRBJ2-7	NA
CASSFQQGANYGYTF	TGTGCCAGCAGCTTTCAACAGGGAGCCAACTATGGCTACACCTTC	medium-sized	15	TRBV7-2	TRBJ1-2	NA
CASSSPSGGYGYTF	TGTGCCAGCAGTTCCCCGTCGGGTGGCTATGGCTACACCTTC	many	14	TRBV28	TRBJ1-2	NA
CASSAGTSGPNTGELFF	TGTGCCAGCAGCGCCGGGACTAGCGGGCCAAACACCGGGGAGCTGTTTTTT	NA	17	TRBV7-2	TRBJ2-2	TRBD2
CASSFGEFRTGNQPQHF	TGTGCCAGCAGTTTTGGAGAGTTCAGGACGGGGAATCAGCCCCAGCATTTT	many	17	TRBV28	TRBJ1-5	NA
CASSGPGFYEQYF	TGTGCCAGCAGTGGGCCGGGATTCTACGAGCAGTACTTC	many	13	TRBV28	TRBJ2-7	NA
CASSIGHIQGYTF	TGTGCCAGTAGTATAGGACACATTCAGGGCTACACCTTC	NA	13	TRBV19	TRBJ1-2	NA
CASSYALARSSYNEQFF	TGTGCCAGCAGTTACGCACTAGCAAGGAGCTCCTACAATGAGCAGTTCTTC	NA	17	TRBV6-5	TRBJ2-1	NA
CASSPPGTTYEQYF	TGTGCCAGCAGTCCTCCCGGGACCACCTACGAGCAGTACTTC	few	14	TRBV7-9	TRBJ2-7	NA
CATSRGDRGNEKLFF	TGTGCCACCAGCAGAGGGGACAGAGGAAATGAAAAACTGTTTTTT	many	15	TRBV15	TRBJ1-4	TRBD1
CASSLLGTGDGYTF	TGTGCCAGCAGCTTACTTGGGACAGGGGACGGCTACACCTTC	many	14	TRBV7-3	TRBJ1-2	TRBD1
CASSLFPGTGISGANVLTF	TGTGCCAGCAGTTTGTTTCCCGGGACAGGGATCTCTGGGGCCAACGTCCTGACTTTC	few	19	TRBV6-2/TRBV6-3	TRBJ2-6	TRBD1
CASSQPQGMNTEAFF	TGTGCCAGCAGCCAACCACAGGGGATGAACACTGAAGCTTTCTTT	many	15	TRBV3-1	TRBJ1-1	TRBD1
CSVDQIRGNTEAFF	TGCAGCGTTGATCAGATCAGGGGTAACACTGAAGCTTTCTTT	many	14	TRBV29-1	TRBJ1-1	NA
CSARLLGAKPHSGNTIYF	TGCAGTGCTAGATTGCTAGGGGCCAAACCCCACTCTGGAAACACCATATATTTT	few	18	TRBV20-1	TRBJ1-3	NA